Listed below are T cell receptor beta chains from one sample, sequenced in a study of blood T cell repertoires in COVID-19. The assay was immunoSEQ multiplex PCR, and TCRdb's table has in-frame clones only and misses some. The table records tens of thousands of clones, 65% to 85% of them present only once. The source material was peripheral blood. The receptors derive from a woman aged 55-70 years with acute or convalescent COVID-19. Each CDR3 is given with its conserved first and last residue.

TRBV2	14	TRBJ2-3	CASSETVYTDTQYF
TRBV7-3	13	TRBJ2-1	CASSTGQLDEQFF
TRBV15	16	TRBJ2-3	CATSRVSGRGTDTQYF
TRBV19	15	TRBJ1-5	CASSYVGGGGQPQHF
TRBV11-2	13	TRBJ2-1	CASRAPGGGEQFF
TRBV21-1	15	TRBJ1-2	CASSKGQAANYGYTF
TRBV6-2/TRBV6-3	15	TRBJ1-6	CASSFPGTYNSPLHF
TRBV7-2	13	TRBJ1-2	CASSSGGFGGYTF
TRBV18	14	TRBJ2-7	CASGKGTGHDEQYF
TRBV7-9	15	TRBJ2-1	CASSQTSGRLDEQFF
TRBV5-1	15	TRBJ1-5	CASSLTGTAGQPQHF
TRBV3-1/TRBV3-2	13	TRBJ1-1	CASSLSYSYEAFF
TRBV9	12	TRBJ2-3	CASSPFTDTQYF
TRBV29-1	13	TRBJ1-1	CSVEVAGNPEAFF
TRBV14	18	TRBJ2-5	CASSQESGALPPQETQYF
TRBV7-8	17	TRBJ2-2	CASSYWVRGRSTGELFF
TRBV5-1	15	TRBJ2-5	CASSSKSQGLKTQYF
TRBV19	14	TRBJ2-4	CASSLAGVRHIQYF
TRBV10-3	15	TRBJ2-5	CASGKGPTKGETQYF
TRBV30	14	TRBJ2-7	CAWSLYRRNYEQYF
TRBV28	15	TRBJ2-3	CASSETGAKSDTQYF
TRBV20-1	10	TRBJ1-1	CSAPDTEAFF
TRBV5-4	14	TRBJ2-5	CASSFSGNAETQYF
TRBV28	13	TRBJ1-2	CASSSWGTDGYTF
TRBV9	15	TRBJ1-2	CASSPQLSGGYGYTF
TRBV24-1	19	TRBJ2-6	CATRDRGFRKGSGANVLTF
TRBV11-3	13	TRBJ1-1	CASSLAMNTEAFF
TRBV7-9	15	TRBJ2-2	CASSGQGFNTGELFF
TRBV5-1	16	TRBJ2-1	CASSLVLAGRNNEQFF
TRBV30	14	TRBJ1-1	CAWSKSGMNTEAFF
TRBV7-8	12	TRBJ1-2	CASSLRNRGITF
TRBV7-8	15	TRBJ2-1	CASSSRESSYNEQFF
TRBV27	15	TRBJ2-1	CASSWFGGAYNEQFF
TRBV19	12	TRBJ2-1	CASSRQGLGQFF
TRBV7-9	16	TRBJ2-3	CASSPPWAGGSDTQYF
TRBV5-1	14	TRBJ2-3	CASRGTLLTDTQYF
TRBV14	14	TRBJ2-7	CASRPGTDSYEQYF
TRBV27	16	TRBJ2-1	CASSPPTSGNYNEQFF
TRBV29-1	13	TRBJ1-2	CSSRDSGGDGYTF
TRBV5-4	15	TRBJ2-1	CASSEGGTSYNEQFF